The present TCR beta chain was sequenced within a study of beta chain features in type 1 diabetes. In this sample, this clone turned up many times. Its antigen is undetermined. Study-wide findings and caveats: There was a moderate but significant shortening of TCRB CDR3s in all four CD4+ subsets of Type 1 diabetes patients. The naive, central memory and Treg TCRB repertoires showed an apparent similarity that was greater among patients than among healthy donors.

V shed 0 bases and J 1 base; nucleotides not matched to a gene: 7. Germline CDR1 and CDR2: LGHNA and YSLEER. The CDR3 sequence is 17 residues long. TCRB transcripts that were expressed got sequenced, as all of the isolated RNA had been reverse transcribed. Sequencing used immunoSEQ multiplex PCR; TCRdb keeps in-frame clones, though not all of them. The profile shows 130,000 to 150,000 clones, less than 8.5% of them singletons. The clonotype was recovered from a woman aged 25 to 39 in good health. This chain joins TRBV4-3 and TRBJ2-7; 9 bases fit TRBD1. The sample was central memory CD4+ T cells from blood. The CDR3 region is CASSQEHSGTGSYEQYF. The CDR3 DNA sequence: TGCGCCAGCAGCCAAGAGCATTCCGGGACAGGGTCCTACGAGCAGTACTTC.